The 25 T cell receptor beta chains below all came from one sample that was sequenced in a study of CD8 T cells in Susac syndrome. Reverse transcription used about 0.5 to 1 ug RNA and random hexamers. One entry per CDR3 protein, called by TCRdb with MiXCR from the immunoSEQ multiplex PCR reads. Among about 300,000 distinct CDR3 sequences, 70% to 90% were seen once, and the ten largest hold more than 0.15%. The source material was CD8+ T cells from PBMCs. The receptor set was obtained from a human donor with multiple sclerosis.

The sample holds one count of this clonotype. The genes are TRBV27 and TRBJ2-5; tentatively, D is TRBD1 (5 bases). Germline assignment: CDR1 MNHEY and CDR2 SMNVEV (reference sequence). V was shortened by 4 bases and J by 7 bases, with 13 bases between the two germline ends. The CDR3 is 13 residues long. CDR3 sequence: CASSWTLQGTQYF. CDR3 nucleotide sequence: TGTGCCAGCAGTTGGACCCTTCAGGGGACCCAGTACTTC.

The V call is TRBV9, the J call TRBJ2-5; weak D call: TRBD2 (6 bases). Germline V gene lookup returns CDR1 SGDLS and CDR2 YYNGEE. The CDR3 is 13 residues long. V lost 7 bases and J 3 bases, leaving 13 bases between the germline ends. The CDR3 coding sequence is TGTGCCAGCCAGGCGGGCGGGGAAGAGACCCAGTACTTC. Translating it yields CASQAGGEETQYF. Variable domain in full (rest from reference TRBV9 and TRBJ2-5): DSGVTQTPKHLITATGQRVTLRCSPRSGDLSVYWYQQSLDQGLQFLIQYYNGEERAKGNILERFSAQQFPDLHSELNLSSLELGDSALYFCASQAGGEETQYFGPGTRLLVL.

The chain recombines TRBV4-1 with TRBJ2-5; TRBD2 matches 15 bases. V trimming: 6 bases; J trimming: 2 bases; junction bases outside the gene matches: 4. This CDR3 has 16 residues. Germline values: CDR1 MGHRA, CDR2 YSYEKL. The CDR3 coding sequence is TGCGCCAGCAGGTGGACTAGCGGGGGGGTGCAAGAGACCCAGTACTTC. It yields the protein CASRWTSGGVQETQYF.

This chain links TRBV19 with TRBJ2-1; 8 nucleotides agree with TRBD2. The CDR3 consists of 15 residues. Trimming removed 7 bases from V and 0 bases from J; junction bases left unmatched: 5. Germline V CDR1 and CDR2: LNHDA, SQIVND (reference sequence). CDR3 DNA sequence: TGTGCCAGTACCCCAGCGGGAGACTCCTACAATGAGCAGTTCTTC. As protein: CASTPAGDSYNEQFF.

V and J are TRBV12-3 or TRBV12-4 and TRBJ2-7, with 7 nucleotides matching TRBD1. V was pared by 5 bases and J by 7 bases, with 14 bases of the junction left unmatched. This CDR3 region has 15 residues. The CDR3 nucleotides read TGTGCCAGCAGTGCTACAGGGGCGGGTGTGGGAGAGCAGTACTTC. Its translation: CASSATGAGVGEQYF.

The CDR3 region is CASSQVQGRSEAFF. Written as DNA, the CDR3 is TGTGCCAGCAGCCAAGTCCAGGGTAGGTCTGAAGCTTTCTTT. The chain links TRBV14 to TRBJ1-1; maybe TRBD1 (5 bases). The V and J ends lost 1 base and 6 bases respectively, with 12 bases between them. The germline V gene has CDR1 SGHDN and CDR2 FVKESK. CDR3 length: 14 residues. The whole variable domain, remainder taken from reference TRBV14 and TRBJ1-1, is EAGVTQFPSHSVIEKGQTVTLRCDPISGHDNLYWYRRVMGKEIKFLLHFVKESKQDESGMPNNRFLAERTGGTYSTLKVQPAELEDSGVYFCASSQVQGRSEAFFGQGTRLTVV.

V is TRBV28 and J is TRBJ2-1; maybe TRBD1 (6 bases). The CDR3 runs to 14 residues. Germline V lookup: CDR1 MDHEN, CDR2 SYDVKM. The germline V and J ends were trimmed by 3 bases and 4 bases, with 10 bases remaining between them. CDR3 coding DNA: TGTGCCAGCAGTTTCAGGGGTTCTTACAATGAGCAGTTCTTC. It codes for CASSFRGSYNEQFF.

The table lists this clonotype with a few counts. The chain employs TRBV2 and TRBJ2-7; no clear D gene. Between the trimmed V and J ends, which lost 4 bases and 3 bases, there was a span of 7 bases. Germline values: CDR1 SNHLY, CDR2 FYNNEI. CDR3 length: 12 residues. CDR3 in amino acids: CASSGDIYEQYF. In DNA, the CDR3 is TGTGCCAGCAGTGGAGACATCTACGAGCAGTACTTC.

The rearrangement joins TRBV11-1 to TRBJ2-7; no firm D call. The CDR3 is 17 residues long. Germline CDR1 reads SGHAT; CDR2 reads FQDESV (reference sequence). Trimming stripped 0 bases from V and 0 bases from J, with 15 bases between. CDR3 region: CASSLAPGSARSYEQYF. Here the CDR3 DNA reads TGTGCCAGCAGCTTAGCGCCGGGCAGCGCCCGCTCCTACGAGCAGTACTTC.

The chain uses TRBV13 and TRBJ2-1, with D possibly matching TRBD2 (5 bases). This CDR3 spans 15 amino acids. With 5 bases removed from V and 8 bases from J, the gap between germline ends came to 19 bases. CDR1 and CDR2 from the germline V gene are PRHDT and FYEKMQ (reference sequence). CDR3 coding DNA: TGTGCCAGCAGCCTCGCCAGGAGGTCCCCACATGAGCAGTTCTTC. Its protein product is CASSLARRSPHEQFF.

The V call is TRBV7-9, the J call TRBJ2-5; the match to TRBD2 covers 7 bases. V shed 7 bases, J shed 3 bases, and the junction held 8 bases outside the gene matches. The CDR3 is 14 residues long. Germline values: CDR1 SEHNR, CDR2 FQNEAQ (reference sequence). CDR3 residues: CASTESGAEETQYF. The CDR3 bases are TGTGCCAGCACCGAAAGCGGGGCGGAAGAGACCCAGTACTTC.

The chain couples TRBV7-6 to TRBJ2-4; 7 nucleotides match TRBD1. The CDR3 length is 17 residues. The junction had 14 bases not matched to a gene; V was cut back by 1 base and J by 8 bases. Germline-derived CDR1 and CDR2 are SGHVS and FNYEAQ. The CDR3 DNA follows: TGTGCCAGCAGCTTAGAAGCTACCGGGACAGAAGGAGACATTCAGTACTTC. It is translated as CASSLEATGTEGDIQYF.

The J gene is TRBJ2-1, the V gene TRBV29-1; tentatively, D is TRBD1 or TRBD2 (5 bases each). There are 11 residues in the CDR3. V was pared by 7 bases and J by 5 bases, with 9 bases between. The germline CDR1 and CDR2 sequences are SQVTM and ANQGSEA. The CDR3: CSARGNNEQFF. CDR3 in DNA: TGCAGCGCCCGGGGCAACAATGAGCAGTTCTTC.

The CDR3 sequence is CASSLKRGGIVEETQYF. In nucleotides, the CDR3 is TGTGCCAGCAGTTTAAAGCGGGGGGGCATAGTAGAAGAGACCCAGTACTTC. The J gene is TRBJ2-5, the V gene TRBV28; 10 bases map to TRBD2. V shed 2 bases, J shed 3 bases, and the junction held 9 bases outside the gene matches. This CDR3 is 17 amino acids long. Germline V gene sequence: CDR1 MDHEN, CDR2 SYDVKM.

This chain uses TRBV10-3 with TRBJ1-1, with 9 nucleotides matching TRBD1. Trimming took 10 bases from V and 10 from J; bases not matched to a gene: 13. This CDR3 has 13 amino acids. Germline CDR1 and CDR2: ENHRY and SYGVKD. The CDR3 sequence is CATWTGDFRGAFF. The CDR3 DNA is TGTGCCACCTGGACAGGGGATTTTAGAGGAGCTTTCTTT.

The chain uses TRBV6-2 or TRBV6-3 and TRBJ2-1, with 8 bases aligning to TRBD2. Germline loops: CDR1 MNHEY, CDR2 SVGEGT. The J segment lost 6 bases and the V segment lost 5 bases, leaving 15 bases of the junction unmatched. The CDR3 is 17 residues long. The CDR3 DNA is TGTGCCAGCAGTGACAGGATTCGAAGCGGGAGATTCAATGAGCAGTTCTTC. It yields the protein CASSDRIRSGRFNEQFF.

The chain carries TRBV24-1 and TRBJ2-7, with a possible D match to TRBD1 (6 bases). Trimming took 5 bases from V and 0 from J, leaving 13 bases between them. This CDR3 region has 15 residues. Germline V gene sequence: CDR1 KGHDR, CDR2 SFDVKD. Written as DNA, the CDR3 is TGTGCCACCAGTGGCCGACAGGCAATCTCCTACGAGCAGTACTTC. It is translated as CATSGRQAISYEQYF.

This sequence joins TRBV3-1 and TRBJ2-3, with TRBD2 identical over 8 bases. Germline-derived CDR1 and CDR2 are LGHDT and YNNKEL (reference sequence). Losses at the gene ends were 2 bases for V and 3 bases for J; bases not matched to a gene: 10. The length of the CDR3 is 17 residues. CDR3 in amino acids: CASSQPRSGGGTDTQYF. CDR3 DNA sequence: TGTGCCAGCAGCCAACCCCGCTCGGGGGGGGGAACAGATACGCAGTATTTT.

The DNA of the CDR3 is TGTGCCAGCTCACCAGATAGGGGGCTTGGGATGAGCTCCTACAATGAGCAGTTCTTC. It specifies CASSPDRGLGMSSYNEQFF. This chain joins TRBV18 and TRBJ2-1; 7 bases are a match to TRBD1. Germline loops: CDR1 KGHSH, CDR2 LQKENI. CDR3 size: 19 residues. V shed 2 bases and J 0 bases; nucleotides not matched to a gene: 13.

The table lists this clonotype with a count of one. The rearrangement joins TRBV29-1 to TRBJ2-6; D tentatively reads TRBD1 or TRBD2 (6 bases each). The CDR3 has 18 residues. Trimming cost V 2 bases and J 1 base, with 18 bases left between them. The germline CDR1 and CDR2 sequences are SQVTM and ANQGSEA. Here the CDR3 DNA reads TGCAGCGTTGAAATTGGGTGGGGGGCGATATCTGGGGCCAACGTCCTGACTTTC. Encoded protein: CSVEIGWGAISGANVLTF. The whole variable domain, remainder taken from reference TRBV29-1 and TRBJ2-6, is SAVISQKPSRDICQRGTSLTIQCQVDSQVTMMFWYRQQPGQSLTLIATANQGSEATYESGFVIDKFPISRPNLTFSTLTVSNMSPEDSSIYLCSVEIGWGAISGANVLTFGAGSRLTVL.

The chain recombines TRBV2 with TRBJ1-4; TRBD1 is a possible D gene (5 bases). The V gene lost 7 bases and the J gene lost 4 bases, with 16 bases spanning the gap. The germline gives CDR1 SNHLY, CDR2 FYNNEI. The CDR3 is 15 residues long. This chain's CDR3 is CASKGSPGNNEKLFF. The CDR3 DNA reads as TGTGCCAGCAAAGGCAGCCCAGGGAATAATGAAAAACTGTTTTTT.

This sequence joins TRBV30 and TRBJ2-7, with D unclear. In germline, CDR1 is GTSNPN, CDR2 SVGIG (reference sequence). The CDR3 covers 13 residues. The V gene lost 4 bases and the J gene lost 3 bases, with 13 bases spanning the gap. The CDR3 nucleotides are TGTGCCTGGACAGTAACAACCGGCTACGAGCAGTACTTC. This codes for CAWTVTTGYEQYF.

The chain joins TRBV7-9 to TRBJ2-5; TRBD2 agrees at 7 bases. V lost 8 bases, J lost 1 base, and 7 bases stayed unmatched. In germline, CDR1 is SEHNR, CDR2 FQNEAQ (reference sequence). There are 14 residues in the CDR3. CDR3 bases: TGTGCCAGCGCGGGGGAAGGGTCCCAAGAGACCCAGTACTTC. Its protein is CASAGEGSQETQYF.

This clonotype has just a few counts. V gene TRBV6-1 combines with J gene TRBJ2-5; either TRBD1 or TRBD2 may supply D (5 bases each). The germline V and J ends were trimmed by 1 base and 2 bases, with 11 bases remaining between them. CDR3 length: 15 amino acids. Per the germline V gene, CDR1 is MNHNS and CDR2 is SASEGT. The chain's CDR3 is CASSEGGFPQETQYF. DNA for the CDR3: TGTGCCAGCAGTGAAGGGGGGTTTCCGCAAGAGACCCAGTACTTC.

The CDR3 loop is CASSFSHKPRGYTF. The CDR3 DNA follows: TGTGCCAGCAGCTTCTCACACAAGCCCAGGGGCTACACCTTC. The chain combines TRBV5-6 with TRBJ1-2; D is undetermined. CDR1 and CDR2 from the germline V gene are SGHDT and YYEEEE. V was cut by 2 bases and J by 8 bases, with 16 bases left in between. The CDR3 has 14 amino acids.